This TCR beta chain was captured by sequencing in a study of CD8 T cells in ankylosing spondylitis (dated by TCRdb to the late 2010s). About the investigation overall: T cell receptor beta repertoires were profiled in healthy donors and ankylosing spondylitis patients so that disease-linked TCR variants could be found. The full study cohort was made up of about two dozen ankylosing spondylitis patients and 108 healthy donors. Peripheral blood was sampled, and synovial fluid was also collected from ankylosing spondylitis patients.

Concerning this clonotype: No cognate antigen has been identified for it. No base qualities exist here, and no much larger clone lies one base off it.

Spanning cysteine to phenylalanine, the CDR3 consists of 15 amino acids. This entry keeps only the CDR3 DNA: 45 bases, framed from base 1. The germline V end is reduced by 4 bases and the J end by 6 bases; junction bases left unmatched: 9. CDR1 is given as SEHNR and CDR2 as FQNEAQ, both from the germline V gene (reference sequence). Here is what the overall study found, with its caveats: Some TCR beta motif variants had previously been reported in synovial fluid and blood of reactive arthritis patients, which suggested common disease-initiation mechanisms. According to the report, matched synovial fluid samples from ankylosing spondylitis patients were significantly enriched for the disease-linked clones. Blood from ankylosing spondylitis patients appeared to be characterized by a TCR beta motif composed of under ten highly homologous amino acid variants. A CD8+ phenotype was shown by the disease-linked clones, which were found at relatively low frequencies in peripheral blood.

Sequencing was carried out with an Illumina HiSeq 2500. TCR beta libraries were prepared by quantitative 5'-RACE with molecular barcodes. On the study's bioinformatics: A new computational method, built on a probabilistic model of VDJ rearrangement, was used to identify disease-linked TCR variants. TCRdb reran the public reads through fastp at Q25 and MiXCR, keeping productive beta chains. Rows with one shared CDR3 protein collapse into an entry with the most common genes and DNA. The V and J calls were determined by TCRdb, not by the authors. This sample comprises approximately 190,000 distinct CDR3 sequences, about an eighth of them detected only once. The ten largest clones capture approximately 10% of the sample.

The sequenced sample was blood, either unsorted or a sorted T cell fraction (not recorded which). This chain joins TRBV7-9 to TRBJ2-1; 7 central nucleotides agree with TRBD2. The receptor comes from a female donor with ankylosing spondylitis or in good health (not recorded which). The sequence in DNA is TGTGCCAGCAGCTCTAGAGAGGGACTACCCAATGAGCAGTTCTTC. This translates into CASSSREGLPNEQFF.